These 9 T cell receptor beta chains share one sample of origin, sequenced in a study of blood T cell repertoires in COVID-19. Data came from immunoSEQ multiplex PCR; TCRdb stores just in-frame clones and leaves some out. The sample holds about 200,000 clones, over 80% seen once. The sequenced material came from peripheral blood. Source of these receptors: a woman aged 60-75 years with COVID-19, enrolled during active disease.

The rearrangement links TRBV6-4 to TRBJ1-6, with 8 bases aligning to TRBD1. The CDR3 is 18 amino acids. Germline assignment: CDR1 MRHNA and CDR2 SNTAGT. V shed 5 bases, J shed 3 bases, and the junction held 12 bases outside the gene matches. The CDR3 sequence: CASSPPPGQGGYNSPLHF. Written as DNA, the CDR3 is TGTGCCAGCAGTCCCCCCCCTGGACAGGGAGGCTATAATTCACCCCTCCACTTT.

V and J are TRBV13 and TRBJ2-3; 8 positions agree with TRBD2. The junction had 6 bases not matched to a gene; V was cut back by 4 bases and J by 6 bases. Germline V gene lookup returns CDR1 PRHDT and CDR2 FYEKMQ (reference sequence). This CDR3 is built from 14 residues. The CDR3 DNA reads TGTGCCAGCAGCTCAGCGGGGGTGCTGGATACGCAGTATTTT. Translation: CASSSAGVLDTQYF.

This chain uses TRBV5-1 with TRBJ2-1; 15 bases are shared with TRBD2. The CDR3 sequence is 19 residues long. The V gene end was trimmed by 1 base and the J gene end by 7 bases; junction bases not matched to a gene: 12. Germline-derived CDR1 and CDR2 are SGHRS and YFSETQ. The CDR3 nucleotides read TGCGCCAGCAGCTTGAATCTGGGACTAGCGGGAGGATATTTGAATGAGCAGTTCTTC. This codes for CASSLNLGLAGGYLNEQFF.

The gene calls are TRBV6-1 and TRBJ1-4, with a tentative D call TRBD1 (5 bases). CDR1 and CDR2 from the germline V gene are MNHNS and SASEGT. The V and J ends lost 3 bases and 3 bases respectively, with 11 bases between them. CDR3 length: 15 residues. In DNA, the CDR3 is TGTGCCAGCAGTGATCTCGGCAGGGCTAATGAAAAACTGTTTTTT. Amino acid sequence: CASSDLGRANEKLFF.

The chain links TRBV5-1 to TRBJ1-5; 10 bases fit TRBD1. The CDR3 runs 16 residues. V gave up 0 bases and J gave up 7 bases; unmatched junction bases: 7. Germline V gives CDR1 SGHRS, CDR2 YFSETQ. CDR3 sequence (DNA): TGCGCCAGCAGCTTGGTTCCTGGGACAGGGGTGCAGCCCCAGCATTTT. Translating gives CASSLVPGTGVQPQHF.

The J gene is TRBJ1-2, the V gene TRBV28, with D tentatively TRBD1 (6 bases). There are 12 residues in the CDR3. The germline V gene has CDR1 MDHEN and CDR2 SYDVKM. Trimming removed 8 bases from V and 7 bases from J, with 14 bases in between. In DNA form, the CDR3 reads TGTGCCAGCCGCCCAGGGGACCTTGGCTACACCTTC. Amino acids: CASRPGDLGYTF.

V and J are TRBV5-5 and TRBJ2-7; TRBD2 aligns across 15 bases. This CDR3 region has 17 residues. Germline lookup yields CDR1 SGHKS and CDR2 YYEKEE (reference sequence). The V and J ends lost 4 bases and 1 base, in that order; junction bases with no gene match: 6. The DNA for the CDR3 is TGTGCCAGCAGCAGGACTAGCGGGAGGGTCCTTTCCTACGAGCAGTACTTC. Its translation: CASSRTSGRVLSYEQYF.

The CDR3 sequence: CASSSGGRGNTIYF. CDR3 nucleotide sequence: TGTGCCAGCAGCTCCGGCGGGCGGGGAAACACCATATATTTT. The chain carries TRBV9 and TRBJ1-3; D is unclear. Germline V lookup: CDR1 SGDLS, CDR2 YYNGEE. Trimming stripped 4 bases from V and 4 bases from J, with 12 bases between. CDR3 length equals 14 residues.

This sequence joins TRBV11-2 and TRBJ2-5, with TRBD1 matching 12 bases. Per germline, CDR1 SGHAT and CDR2 FQNNGV. This CDR3 contains 16 residues. Trimming took 5 bases from V and 0 from J; bases not matched to a gene: 4. As DNA, the CDR3 is TGTGCCAGCAGCCCAGGGACAGGGGGCAACCAAGAGACCCAGTACTTC. Its protein is CASSPGTGGNQETQYF.